These 9 T cell receptor beta chains share one sample of origin, sequenced in a study of control samples from healthy donors and cancer patients. The method was immunoSEQ multiplex PCR; TCRdb's version includes in-frame clones alone and lacks a portion of them. This table holds around 150,000 clones, over 90% found once. The material sequenced was blood. The receptor source for this set is a woman under 40 in good health.

In its sample, this clone was seen once. This chain connects TRBV11-2 to TRBJ2-2; D assignment may be TRBD1 or TRBD2 (6 bases each). Germline V CDR1 and CDR2: SGHAT, FQNNGV. This CDR3 comprises 13 residues. V was pared by 7 bases and J by 6 bases, with 12 bases between. The CDR3 DNA reads as TGTGCCAGCACATTGGGGGGCGCCGGGGAGCTGTTTTTT. Its translation is CASTLGGAGELFF. Looking up the rest from reference TRBV11-2 and TRBJ2-2 gives the full variable domain: EAGVAQSPRYKIIEKRQSVAFWCNPISGHATLYWYQQILGQGPKLLIQFQNNGVVDDSQLPKDRFSAERLKGVDSTLKIQPAKLEDSAVYLCASTLGGAGELFFGEGSRLTVL.

V gene TRBV5-4 combines with J gene TRBJ2-1, with 15 nucleotides matching TRBD2. Trimming cost V 0 bases and J 11 bases; bases outside gene matches: 6. The CDR3 spans 16 residues. Germline V CDR1 and CDR2: SGHNT, YYREEE (reference sequence). DNA of the CDR3: TGTGCCAGCAGCTTGGCCGTCGGGACTAGCGGGAGGAAGCAGTTCTTC. As protein: CASSLAVGTSGRKQFF.

V is TRBV6-5 and J is TRBJ1-2; the D gene is possibly TRBD1 (5 bases). Germline V gene lookup returns CDR1 MNHEY and CDR2 SVGAGI. This CDR3 spans 12 amino acids. Trimming removed 6 bases at V and 9 bases at J, with 14 bases between. DNA of the CDR3: TGTGCCAGCAGATCAGGGACCGAAAGCTACACCTTC. Protein sequence: CASRSGTESYTF.

This clone appeared once. The chain carries TRBV11-2 and TRBJ1-6, with 7 bases matching TRBD1. Germline CDR1 is SGHAT and CDR2 is FQNNGV. Germline trimming cut 5 bases from V and 7 bases from J; bases unmatched to any gene: 8. CDR3 length: 15 amino acids. CDR3 protein: CASSARTGDNSPLHF. The CDR3, as DNA: TGTGCCAGCAGCGCGCGGACAGGTGACAATTCACCCCTCCACTTT.

Only one count was recorded for this clone. The chain carries TRBV5-1 and TRBJ2-5; unclear D gene. Looked up from germline, CDR1 is SGHRS and CDR2 is YFSETQ. This CDR3 has 14 amino acids. V was clipped by 3 bases and J by 0 bases, with 9 bases between them. The CDR3 sequence: CASSSGVYQETQYF. The CDR3 DNA is TGCGCCAGCAGCTCTGGGGTGTACCAAGAGACCCAGTACTTC. The entire variable domain, with the rest obtained from reference TRBV5-1 and TRBJ2-5, is as follows: KAGVTQTPRYLIKTRGQQVTLSCSPISGHRSVSWYQQTPGQGLQFLFEYFSETQRNKGNFPGRFSGRQFSNSRSEMNVSTLELGDSALYLCASSSGVYQETQYFGPGTRLLVL.

The V gene is TRBV5-8, the J gene TRBJ1-5; D uncertain. Germline CDR1 reads SGHTS; CDR2 reads YDEGEE. V was shortened by 0 bases and J by 6 bases, with 7 bases between the two germline ends. The CDR3 contains 13 residues. The CDR3: CASSLELIQPQHF. The CDR3, as DNA: TGTGCCAGCAGCTTGGAACTTATTCAGCCCCAGCATTTT.

CDR3 sequence (DNA): TGTGCCAGCAGCTCCCTCCTTAGCGGGAGGGCCTGGTGGGAGCAGTACTTC. Its protein is CASSSLLSGRAWWEQYF. The genes are TRBV7-6 and TRBJ2-7; 11 nucleotides line up with TRBD2. J was trimmed by 7 bases and V by 4 bases; bases with no gene match: 15. The CDR3 runs 17 residues. Per the germline V gene, CDR1 is SGHVS and CDR2 is FNYEAQ.

CDR3 region: CASSWVGRENTEAFF. Written as DNA, the CDR3 is TGTGCCAGCAGTTGGGTCGGAAGAGAGAACACTGAAGCTTTCTTT. The genes are TRBV28 and TRBJ1-1; D ambiguous. V shed 4 bases and J shed 1 base, with 13 bases lying between them. Germline-derived CDR1 and CDR2 are MDHEN and SYDVKM. The CDR3 consists of 15 residues.

V and J are TRBV5-4 and TRBJ1-1, with D maybe TRBD1 (5 bases). Trimming removed 0 bases from V and 1 base from J, with 13 bases in between. This CDR3 has 16 amino acids. Germline CDR1 and CDR2: SGHNT and YYREEE (reference sequence). The CDR3 DNA follows: TGTGCCAGCAGCTTGGGGAGAGGACAACCGAACACTGAAGCTTTCTTT. This sequence encodes CASSLGRGQPNTEAFF. The variable domain in full, completed from reference TRBV5-4 and TRBJ1-1, reads ETGVTQSPTHLIKTRGQQVTLRCSSQSGHNTVSWYQQALGQGPQFIFQYYREEENGRGNFPPRFSGLQFPNYSSELNVNALELDDSALYLCASSLGRGQPNTEAFFGQGTRLTVV.